This T cell receptor (beta chain) derives from a study of CD8+ T cells in alopecia areata listed by TCRdb under 2018. Regarding the research as a whole: High-throughput TCRbeta sequencing was used to examine T cell clonal expansion in alopecia areata in both the C3H/HeJ mouse model and human patients. In humans, TCRbeta sequencing was performed on scalp tissue and on sorted CD4+ and CD8+ peripheral blood T cells from healthy controls and from patients with patchy or totalis/universalis alopecia areata. Clonality in the scalp was compared among normal scalp (n=4), patchy alopecia areata scalp (n=8), and alopecia totalis/universalis scalp (n=8). RNA came from the PAXgene miRNA kit for fixed scalp, the miRNeasy kit for PBMCs, and the RNeasy kit for mouse skin. immunoSEQ multiplex PCR using 35 Vbeta forward primers and 13 Jbeta reverse primers was used to amplify TCRbeta CDR3 regions.

Points on this clone: Its antigen is unknown. No base qualities exist here, and no much larger clone lies one base off it.

Library preparation was by the immunoSEQ multiplex PCR assay. RNA was extracted from all samples and reverse transcribed into cDNA as template for TCR sequencing. SuperScript III was used for first-strand cDNA synthesis, primed with a 2:1 mix of oligo-dT and random hexamers. A synthetic immune receptor repertoire was used to measure amplification bias, and any remaining bias was corrected computationally. Per the original workflow: After raw reads were preprocessed to remove errors, the CDR3 was defined following IMGT conventions as running from the conserved cysteine to phenylalanine. Clonality was computed by normalizing Shannon entropy by log2 of the number of productive unique TCRs and subtracting the result from 1. Scalp TCRbeta sequences were cross-referenced with sorted blood CD4 and CD8 repertoires so that the CD4 or CD8 identity of scalp clones could be inferred. The table was pulled from immuneACCESS by TCRdb, which kept in-frame rearrangements only. Such tables lose some clones; where checked, under half of the loss comes from unresolved V genes, and the rest has no known cause. That table gives V, J and clone size, and the DNA gave D and trimming. Counted in this sample were about 20,000 clones; roughly 62% of them appeared once. Roughly 4.3% of the sample is held by the ten biggest clonotypes.

The study at large found these results: Unlike mouse skin, which is dominated by gammadelta T cells, normal human skin has resident alphabeta T cells that are also sequenced, and this complicates analysis of the scalp TCR repertoire. Shared TCR sequences between patients were less evident than in mice, which may be partly attributable to HLA diversity in the patient population. Higher clonality and more expanded CD8+ clones were observed in lesional scalp than in normal scalp, particularly in alopecia totalis/universalis, a finding suggestive of antigenic drive.

From a lookup of the germline V gene, CDR1 and CDR2 are ENHRY and SYGVKD. At the junction V is shortened by 10 bases and J by 2 bases; bases outside the gene matches: 3. There are 12 amino acids in the CDR3, from cysteine to phenylalanine inclusive. The entry retains the CDR3 DNA only, 36 bases that are in frame from base 1. For five biomarker-study patients, CD4+ cells were further sorted into CD25+CD127- cells. Lesional scalp punch biopsies and peripheral blood were obtained from alopecia areata patients. PBMCs were isolated by density centrifugation and stained for CD3, CD4 and CD8, and CD4+ and CD8+ T cells were sorted on a FACSAria. The untreated alopecia areata patients were recruited through a multicenter biomarker study.

Recombination joined TRBV10-3 with TRBJ2-7; TRBD1 matches 9 bases in the middle. Input material: CD4+ Tregs sorted from blood. This sequence originates from a human donor with alopecia areata. The CDR3 amino acid sequence is: CATGTGPYEQYF. The DNA is TGTGCCACCGGGACAGGGCCCTACGAGCAGTACTTC.